The 4 T cell receptor beta chains presented below share a single source sample, sequenced in a study of technical replicates of blood from a few donors. Profiling relied on immunoSEQ multiplex PCR, and the TCRdb table lists in-frame clones only, not all of them. The data show 75,000 to 95,000 clones, with 95% seen just once and approximately 0.25% held by the top ten. The sequencing sample was made of T cells isolated from PBMCs. Receptor source: a human donor in good health.

The V and J genes are TRBV10-3 and TRBJ2-2; D is perhaps TRBD1 (5 bases). CDR1 and CDR2 from the germline V gene are ENHRY and SYGVKD. The CDR3 extends over 13 amino acids. Trimming stripped 7 bases from V and 4 bases from J, with 10 bases between. This CDR3 is CAINPTVTGELFF. CDR3 bases: TGTGCCATCAACCCGACAGTCACCGGGGAGCTGTTTTTT.

J is TRBJ1-1 and V is TRBV7-2, with TRBD1 matching over 7 bases. This CDR3 has 16 amino acids. Looked up from germline, CDR1 is SGHTA and CDR2 is FQGNSA. The trim removed 7 bases at V and 1 base at J, leaving 12 bases unmatched. The CDR3 here is CASIRIPGQWNTEAFF. CDR3 DNA: TGTGCCAGCATTCGCATCCCGGGACAGTGGAACACTGAAGCTTTCTTT.

This chain uses TRBV27 with TRBJ2-1, with a weak D call TRBD2 (5 bases). The germline CDR1 and CDR2 sequences are MNHEY and SMNVEV (reference sequence). V lost 5 bases to trimming and J lost 0 bases, with 14 bases between them. This CDR3 spans 16 amino acids. The CDR3 DNA is TGTGCCAGCAGTAGACTTAGCGTAAGCTCCTACAATGAGCAGTTCTTC. Translation gives CASSRLSVSSYNEQFF.

V is TRBV10-2 and J is TRBJ1-1; no clear D gene. The V and J ends lost 4 bases and 0 bases respectively, with 12 bases between them. CDR3 size: 15 residues. CDR1 is WSHSY and CDR2 is SAAADI in the germline V gene. The CDR3 is CASSASGLMNTEAFF. CDR3 DNA: TGCGCCAGCAGTGCGTCTGGACTTATGAACACTGAAGCTTTCTTT.